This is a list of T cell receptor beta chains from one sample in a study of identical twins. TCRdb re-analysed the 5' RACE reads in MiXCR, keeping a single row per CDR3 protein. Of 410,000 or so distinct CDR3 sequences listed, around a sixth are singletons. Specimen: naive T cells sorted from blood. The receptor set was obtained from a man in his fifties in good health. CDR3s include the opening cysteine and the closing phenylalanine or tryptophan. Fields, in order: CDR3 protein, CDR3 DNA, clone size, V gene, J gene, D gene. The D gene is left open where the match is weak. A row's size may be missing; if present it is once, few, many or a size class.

CDR3: CSVEGRLGTSYNEQFF; DNA: TGCAGCGTTGAAGGCCGACTAGGGACCTCCTACAATGAGCAGTTCTTC; size: many; V: TRBV29-1; J: TRBJ2-1; D: .
CDR3: CASSLVPISNAGEKLFF; DNA: TGCGCCAGCAGCTTGGTGCCCATTTCAAACGCCGGCGAGAAGCTGTTTTTT; size: few; V: TRBV5-1; J: TRBJ1-4; D: .
CDR3: CASLSGGANTGELFF; DNA: TGTGCCAGCCTGTCAGGGGGCGCGAACACCGGGGAGCTGTTTTTT; size: many; V: TRBV28; J: TRBJ2-2; D: TRBD1
CDR3: CASSPERGPDEQFF; DNA: TGTGCCAGCAGTCCGGAGAGGGGGCCCGATGAGCAGTTCTTC; size: few; V: TRBV12-3/TRBV12-4; J: TRBJ2-1; D: TRBD1
CDR3: CSARVAGGGSYEQYF; DNA: TGCAGTGCTAGAGTTGCGGGGGGGGGCTCCTACGAGCAGTACTTC; size: many; V: TRBV20-1; J: TRBJ2-7; D: TRBD2
CDR3: CASSLGTGLTYEQYF; DNA: TGCGCCAGCAGCTTGGGCACAGGCCTTACCTACGAGCAGTACTTC; size: few; V: TRBV5-1; J: TRBJ2-7; D: .
CDR3: CASTKGGLTEAFF; DNA: TGTGCCAGCACCAAAGGGGGGTTAACTGAAGCTTTCTTT; size: .; V: TRBV12-3/TRBV12-4; J: TRBJ1-1; D: .
CDR3: CASSSGRMNTEAFF; DNA: TGTGCCAGCAGTTCCGGACGCATGAACACTGAAGCTTTCTTT; size: .; V: TRBV6-5; J: TRBJ1-1; D: .
CDR3: CASGDSRTDTQYF; DNA: TGTGCCAGCGGGGACAGCCGCACAGATACGCAGTATTTT; size: .; V: TRBV7-3; J: TRBJ2-3; D: TRBD1
CDR3: CASSLGGESQYF; DNA: TGCGCCAGCAGCTTGGGAGGGGAGTCCCAGTACTTC; size: .; V: TRBV5-1; J: TRBJ2-5; D: .
CDR3: CASSPGYSGNTIYF; DNA: TGTGCCAGCAGCCCCGGGTACTCTGGAAACACCATATATTTT; size: few; V: TRBV6-1; J: TRBJ1-3; D: .
CDR3: CAAAERAYEQYF; DNA: TGTGCCGCAGCGGAACGGGCCTACGAGCAGTACTTC; size: many; V: TRBV6-6; J: TRBJ2-7; D: .
CDR3: CASSPRGDGQETEAFF; DNA: TGTGCCAGCAGCCCGAGAGGGGATGGACAGGAAACTGAAGCTTTCTTT; size: few; V: TRBV9; J: TRBJ1-1; D: TRBD1
CDR3: CSVAGGQGAREQYF; DNA: TGCAGCGTAGCCGGCGGACAGGGGGCGAGGGAGCAGTACTTC; size: .; V: TRBV29-1; J: TRBJ2-7; D: TRBD1
CDR3: CASSDTGGDGYTF; DNA: TGTGCCAGCAGCGACACAGGGGGTGATGGCTACACCTTC; size: .; V: TRBV9; J: TRBJ1-2; D: TRBD1
CDR3: CASSPKREGEYEQYF; DNA: TGTGCCAGCTCACCTAAGCGGGAGGGTGAGTACGAGCAGTACTTC; size: .; V: TRBV18; J: TRBJ2-7; D: TRBD2